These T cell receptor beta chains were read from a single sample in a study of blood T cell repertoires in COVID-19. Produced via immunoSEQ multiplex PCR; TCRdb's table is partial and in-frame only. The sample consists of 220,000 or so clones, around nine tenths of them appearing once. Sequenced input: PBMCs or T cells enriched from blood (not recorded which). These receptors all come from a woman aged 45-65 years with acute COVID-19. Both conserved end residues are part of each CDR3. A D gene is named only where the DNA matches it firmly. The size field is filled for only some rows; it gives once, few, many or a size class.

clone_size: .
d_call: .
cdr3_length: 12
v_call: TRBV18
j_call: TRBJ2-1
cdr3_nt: TGTGCCAGCTCGCATACAGGGAATGAGCAGTTCTTC
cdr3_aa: CASSHTGNEQFF

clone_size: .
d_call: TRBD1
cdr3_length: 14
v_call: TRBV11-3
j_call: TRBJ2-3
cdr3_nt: TGTGCCAGCAGCTCGGCCGGGACAGGGAGTACGCAGTATTTT
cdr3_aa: CASSSAGTGSTQYF

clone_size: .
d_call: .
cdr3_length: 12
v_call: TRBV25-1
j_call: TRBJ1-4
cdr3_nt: TGTGCCAGCAGATCGGGGTATGAAAAACTGTTTTTT
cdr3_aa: CASRSGYEKLFF

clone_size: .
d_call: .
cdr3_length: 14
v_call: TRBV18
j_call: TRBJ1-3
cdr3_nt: TGTGCCAGCTCACCACCGGACAGAGGAAACACCATATATTTT
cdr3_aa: CASSPPDRGNTIYF

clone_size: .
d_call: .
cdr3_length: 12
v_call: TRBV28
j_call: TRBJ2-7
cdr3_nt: TGTGCCAGCAGGACACAGGGAGACGAGCAGTACTTC
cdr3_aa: CASRTQGDEQYF

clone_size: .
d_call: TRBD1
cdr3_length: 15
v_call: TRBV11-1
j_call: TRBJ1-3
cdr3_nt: TGTGCCAGCAGCTTAAACCGGGACAGTGGAAACACCATATATTTT
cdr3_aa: CASSLNRDSGNTIYF

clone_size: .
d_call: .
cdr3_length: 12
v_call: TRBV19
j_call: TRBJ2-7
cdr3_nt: TGTGCCACGTCTGACGGGGTCTACGAGCAGTACTTC
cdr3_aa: CATSDGVYEQYF

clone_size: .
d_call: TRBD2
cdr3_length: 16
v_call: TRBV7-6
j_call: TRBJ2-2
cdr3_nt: TGTGCCAGCAGTCGGGGACTAGCGGGAGGAGACGGGGAGCTGTTTTTT
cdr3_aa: CASSRGLAGGDGELFF

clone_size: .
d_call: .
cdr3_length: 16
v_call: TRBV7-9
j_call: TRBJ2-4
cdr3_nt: TGTGCCAGCAGCTTAGTGCCCCGGGGGGCCAAAAACATTCAGTACTTC
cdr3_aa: CASSLVPRGAKNIQYF

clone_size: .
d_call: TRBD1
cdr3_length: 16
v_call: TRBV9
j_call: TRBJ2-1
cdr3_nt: TGTGCCAGCAGCGCGCCCGGGACAGGGGTTTTTTCTGAGCAGTTCTTC
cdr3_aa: CASSAPGTGVFSEQFF

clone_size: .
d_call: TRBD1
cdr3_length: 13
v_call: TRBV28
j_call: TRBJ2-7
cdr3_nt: TGTGCCAGCAGGGGGACAGAAACCTACGAGCAGTACTTC
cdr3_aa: CASRGTETYEQYF

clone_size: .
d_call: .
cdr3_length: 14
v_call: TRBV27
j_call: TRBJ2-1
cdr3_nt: TGTGCCAGCAGTTTAGTGGTAAGGAGCTATGAGCAGTTCTTC
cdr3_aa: CASSLVVRSYEQFF

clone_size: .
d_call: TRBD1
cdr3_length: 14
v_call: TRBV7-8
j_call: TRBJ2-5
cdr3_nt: TGTGCCAGCAGCTCGCAGGGGGCCGGGGAGACCCAGTACTTC
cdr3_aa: CASSSQGAGETQYF

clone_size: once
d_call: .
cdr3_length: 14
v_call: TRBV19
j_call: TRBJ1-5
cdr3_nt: TGTGCCAGTAGTATCGGACAGATGCAACAGCCCCAGCATTTT
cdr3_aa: CASSIGQMQQPQHF

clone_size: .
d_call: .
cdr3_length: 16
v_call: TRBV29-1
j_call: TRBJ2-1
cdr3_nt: TGCAGCGCCCACCCCCTTGCCGGGACAAGGGGCTTGGAGCAGTTCTTC
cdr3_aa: CSAHPLAGTRGLEQFF

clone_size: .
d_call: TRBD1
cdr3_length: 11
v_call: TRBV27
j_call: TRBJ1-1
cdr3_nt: TGTGCCAGCAGTAAGACAGGGAGTTCCTTCTTT
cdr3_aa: CASSKTGSSFF

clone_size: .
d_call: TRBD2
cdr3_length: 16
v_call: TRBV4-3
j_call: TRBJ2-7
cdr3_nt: TGCGCCAGCAGCCAAGGGACACTAGCGGTCTCCTACGAGCAGTACTTC
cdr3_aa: CASSQGTLAVSYEQYF

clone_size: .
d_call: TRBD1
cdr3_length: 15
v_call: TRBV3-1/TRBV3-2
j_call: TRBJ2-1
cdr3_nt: TGTGCCAGCAGCCAAGGGACAGGATCCTACAATGAGCAGTTCTTC
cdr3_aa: CASSQGTGSYNEQFF

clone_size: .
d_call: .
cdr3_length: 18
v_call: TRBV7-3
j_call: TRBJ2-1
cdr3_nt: TGTGCCAGCAGCTTAAATATGTTCGGGAGTATGGGGAACAATGAGCAGTTCTTC
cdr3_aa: CASSLNMFGSMGNNEQFF

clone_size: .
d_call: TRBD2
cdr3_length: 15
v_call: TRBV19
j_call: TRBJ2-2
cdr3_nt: TGTGCCAGTAGAAGCGGGAGGCAGAACACCGGGGAGCTGTTTTTT
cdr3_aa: CASRSGRQNTGELFF

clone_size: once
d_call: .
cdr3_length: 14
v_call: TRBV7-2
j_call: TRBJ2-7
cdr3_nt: TGTGCCAGCAGCTTTGGCCCCGGGGCCTACGAGCAGTACTTC
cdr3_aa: CASSFGPGAYEQYF

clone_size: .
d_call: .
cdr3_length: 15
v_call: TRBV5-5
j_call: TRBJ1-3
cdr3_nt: TGTGCCAGCAGCTTGGGACCCGCCTGGGGGGACACCATATATTTT
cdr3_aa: CASSLGPAWGDTIYF